This T cell receptor (beta chain) comes out of a study of T-cell reconstitution after alpha-beta-depleted transplantation in children. V dropped 6 bases and J dropped 3 bases, with 11 bases sitting between them. Germline V lookup: CDR1 SQVTM, CDR2 ANQGSEA. CDR3 length: 12 amino acids. This clonotype came up many times. For TCRbeta, the library was prepared with unique molecular identifiers. A single record per CDR3 protein comes from TCRdb applying MiXCR to the PCR reads. This table has some 200,000 distinct CDR3 sequences, 8% to 9.5% appearing once. The sample was PBMCs from the stem cell graft donor, taken from the stem cell graft. This sequence was found in a human donor who donated a stem cell graft to a child with acute lymphoblastic leukemia. The chain is built from TRBV29-1 and TRBJ1-1; perhaps TRBD1 as D (5 bases). The CDR3 region is CSVYTGYTEAFF. The CDR3 DNA is TGCAGCGTCTATACAGGTTACACTGAAGCTTTCTTT. The complete variable domain, with remaining parts taken from reference TRBV29-1 and TRBJ1-1, reads SAVISQKPSRDICQRGTSLTIQCQVDSQVTMMFWYRQQPGQSLTLIATANQGSEATYESGFVIDKFPISRPNLTFSTLTVSNMSPEDSSIYLCSVYTGYTEAFFGQGTRLTVV.